The clone carrying this T cell receptor beta chain was counted a few times. The source of the sample is a study of blood T cells in healthy people across ages. Alongside a J-beta primer mix, a sample-barcoded 5' primer served in a second PCR lasting roughly 7 to 11 cycles. Per sample, CDR3-containing paired-end reads numbered at least 2.5 million. In TCRdb, the 5' RACE reads were re-called with MiXCR into one record per CDR3 protein. The table records 1.4 million to 1.5 million distinct CDR3 sequences, around 42% of them present only once. The germline gives CDR1 SGHDN, CDR2 FVKESK. V shed 0 bases and J shed 3 bases, with 12 bases lying between them. The CDR3 spans 15 residues.

This chain connects TRBV14 to TRBJ2-7; TRBD2 might be the D (6 bases). The sample consisted of blood. This TCR was recovered from a woman aged 18-29 years in good health. The CDR3 nucleotides read TGTGCCAGCAGCCAAGATCGGCAGGGACTCTACGAGCAGTACTTC. Its translation is CASSQDRQGLYEQYF. Looking up the rest from reference TRBV14 and TRBJ2-7 gives the full variable domain: EAGVTQFPSHSVIEKGQTVTLRCDPISGHDNLYWYRRVMGKEIKFLLHFVKESKQDESGMPNNRFLAERTGGTYSTLKVQPAELEDSGVYFCASSQDRQGLYEQYFGPGTRLTVT.